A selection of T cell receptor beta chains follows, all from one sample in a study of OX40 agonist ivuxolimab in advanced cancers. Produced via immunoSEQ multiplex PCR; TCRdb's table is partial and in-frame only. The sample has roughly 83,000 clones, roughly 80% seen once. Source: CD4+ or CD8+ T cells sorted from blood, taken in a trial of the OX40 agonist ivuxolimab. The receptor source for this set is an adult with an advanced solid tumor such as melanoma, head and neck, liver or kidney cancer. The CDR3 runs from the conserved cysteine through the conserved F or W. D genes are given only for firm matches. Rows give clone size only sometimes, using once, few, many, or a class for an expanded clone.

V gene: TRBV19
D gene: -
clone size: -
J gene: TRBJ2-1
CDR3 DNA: TGTGCCAGTAGTGTACCTACGGGCTCTACTTTGGTGCAGTTCTTC
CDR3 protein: CASSVPTGSTLVQFF

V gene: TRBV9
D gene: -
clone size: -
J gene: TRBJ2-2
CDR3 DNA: TGTGCCAGCAGCGTGGAGGGCACGAACACCGGGGAGCTGTTTTTT
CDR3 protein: CASSVEGTNTGELFF

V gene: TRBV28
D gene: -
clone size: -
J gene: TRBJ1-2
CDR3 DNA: TGTGCCAGCAGTTCGCCCCAGGGCGGATATGGCTACACCTTC
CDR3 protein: CASSSPQGGYGYTF

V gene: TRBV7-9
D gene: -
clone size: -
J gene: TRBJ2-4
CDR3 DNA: TGTGCCAGCAGCTTAGTTAAGGGCACCAAAAACATTCAGTACTTC
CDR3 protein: CASSLVKGTKNIQYF

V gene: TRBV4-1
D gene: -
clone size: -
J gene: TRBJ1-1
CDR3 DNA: TGCGCCAGCAGCTTGAACACTGAAGCTTTCTTT
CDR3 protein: CASSLNTEAFF

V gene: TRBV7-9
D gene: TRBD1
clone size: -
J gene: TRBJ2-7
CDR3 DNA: TGTGCCAGCAGCTTAGGGACAGGGGAATTCTACGAGCAGTACTTC
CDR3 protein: CASSLGTGEFYEQYF

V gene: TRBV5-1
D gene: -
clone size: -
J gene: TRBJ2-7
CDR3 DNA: TGCGCCAGCAGCGACCCAGGGGCTCAGTCCTACGAGCAGTACTTC
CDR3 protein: CASSDPGAQSYEQYF

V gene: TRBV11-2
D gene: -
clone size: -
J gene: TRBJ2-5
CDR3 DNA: TGTGCCAGCAGCTCTAAAGAGACCCAGTACTTC
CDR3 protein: CASSSKETQYF

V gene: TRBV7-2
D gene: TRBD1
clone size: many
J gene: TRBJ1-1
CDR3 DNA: TGTGCCAGCAGAGTCGACAGGGGAGGAGGGAGGGCTTTCTTT
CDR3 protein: CASRVDRGGGRAFF

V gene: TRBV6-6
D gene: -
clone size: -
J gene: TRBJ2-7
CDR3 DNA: TGTGCCAGCAGTTACGTAAACTACGAGCAGTACTTC
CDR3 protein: CASSYVNYEQYF

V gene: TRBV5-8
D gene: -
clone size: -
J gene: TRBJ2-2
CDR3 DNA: TGTGCCAGCAGCTTGGGGGGGCTAGCGGCGAACACCGGGGAGCTGTTTTTT
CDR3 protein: CASSLGGLAANTGELFF

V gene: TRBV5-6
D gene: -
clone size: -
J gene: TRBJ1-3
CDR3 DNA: TGTGCCAGCAGCTTTAGACTTAGAGGGCACACCATATATTTT
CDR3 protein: CASSFRLRGHTIYF

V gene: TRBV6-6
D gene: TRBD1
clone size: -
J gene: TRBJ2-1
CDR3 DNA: TGTGCCAGCAGTTGGGACAGGGGAGGTAACAATGAGCAGTTCTTC
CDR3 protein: CASSWDRGGNNEQFF

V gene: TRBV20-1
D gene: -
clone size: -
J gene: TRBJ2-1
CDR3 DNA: TGCAGTGCTAGAGGGTGGGGCCAGCAGTTCTTC
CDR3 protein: CSARGWGQQFF

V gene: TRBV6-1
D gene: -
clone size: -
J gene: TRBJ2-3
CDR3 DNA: TGTGCCAGCACCTCTGACAGGCTCATCACAGATACGCAGTATTTT
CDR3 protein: CASTSDRLITDTQYF

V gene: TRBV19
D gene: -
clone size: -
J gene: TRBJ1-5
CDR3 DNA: TGTGCCAGTAGTAGCAGGGCCCGGCAGCCCCAGCATTTT
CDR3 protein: CASSSRARQPQHF

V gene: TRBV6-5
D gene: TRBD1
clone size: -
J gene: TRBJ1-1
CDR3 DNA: TGTGCCAGCACCGGAACCGGGACAGTGAACACTGAAGCTTTCTTT
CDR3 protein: CASTGTGTVNTEAFF

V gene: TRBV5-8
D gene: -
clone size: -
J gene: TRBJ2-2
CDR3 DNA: TGTGCCAGCAGCTTGTGGGAGGCCACCGGGGAGCTGTTTTTT
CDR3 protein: CASSLWEATGELFF

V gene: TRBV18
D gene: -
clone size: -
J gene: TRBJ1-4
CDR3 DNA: TGTGCCAGCTCACGGACAGAGTCGAAGTCAACTAATGAAAAACTGTTTTTT
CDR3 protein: CASSRTESKSTNEKLFF

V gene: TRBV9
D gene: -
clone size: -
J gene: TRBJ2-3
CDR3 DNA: TGTGCCAGCAGCCTTTCTGTCGGGGATACGCAGTATTTT
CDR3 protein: CASSLSVGDTQYF

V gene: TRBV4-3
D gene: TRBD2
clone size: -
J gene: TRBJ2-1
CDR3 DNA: TGCGCCAGCAGCCAAGATCGAAGCGGGAGTTACAATGAGCAGTTCTTC
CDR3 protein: CASSQDRSGSYNEQFF

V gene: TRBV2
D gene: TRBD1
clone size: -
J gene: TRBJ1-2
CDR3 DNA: TGTGCCAGCAGTGGGACAGGGTTAGACTATGGCTACACCTTC
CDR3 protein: CASSGTGLDYGYTF

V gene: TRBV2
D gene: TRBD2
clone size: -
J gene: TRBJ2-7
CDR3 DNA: TGTGCCAGCAGTGAAGAAAGGGGACTAGCGGGGGAGCAGTACTTC
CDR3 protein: CASSEERGLAGEQYF

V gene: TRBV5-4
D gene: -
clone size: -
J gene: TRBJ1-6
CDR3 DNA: TGTGCCAGCAGCTTGGGTCCGGGGACAAAGTTTAGCTCCTATAATTCACCCCTCCACTTT
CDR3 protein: CASSLGPGTKFSSYNSPLHF

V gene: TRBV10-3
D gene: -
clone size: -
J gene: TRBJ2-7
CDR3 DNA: TGTGCCATCAGTGAGTCTGCCCGGGGCTTGAACTACGAGCAGTACTTC
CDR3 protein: CAISESARGLNYEQYF

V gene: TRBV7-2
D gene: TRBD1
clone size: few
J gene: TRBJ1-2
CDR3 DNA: TGTGCCAGCAGCCAAGATCAGGGGGTGGGGGACTATGGCTACACCTTC
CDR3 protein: CASSQDQGVGDYGYTF

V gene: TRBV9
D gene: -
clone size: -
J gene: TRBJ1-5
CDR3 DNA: TGTGCCAGCAGCGTAGCACAGGTTCATAGCAATCAGCCCCAGCATTTT
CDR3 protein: CASSVAQVHSNQPQHF

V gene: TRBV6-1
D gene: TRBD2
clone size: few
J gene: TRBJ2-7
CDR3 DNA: TGTGCCAGCGGGACTAGCGGCCGATCCTACGAGCAGTACTTC
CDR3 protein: CASGTSGRSYEQYF

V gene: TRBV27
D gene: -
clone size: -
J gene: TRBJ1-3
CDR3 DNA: TGTGCCAGTGGGACAAGGGCGCGCTCTGGAAACACCATATATTTT
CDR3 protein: CASGTRARSGNTIYF

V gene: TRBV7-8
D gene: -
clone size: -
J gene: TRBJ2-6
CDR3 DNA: TGTGCCAGCAGCCCCTGGACCGACCTCTCTGGGGCCAACGTCCTGACTTTC
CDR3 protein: CASSPWTDLSGANVLTF

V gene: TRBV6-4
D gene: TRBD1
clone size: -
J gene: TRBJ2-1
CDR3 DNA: TGTGCCAGCAGTGGGGACAGGGGGGATGAGCAGTTCTTC
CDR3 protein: CASSGDRGDEQFF

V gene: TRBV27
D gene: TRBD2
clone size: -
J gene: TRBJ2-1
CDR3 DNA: TGTGCCAGCAGTACCCGGACTAGCGGGGGCGATTTCAATGAGCAGTTCTTC
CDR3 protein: CASSTRTSGGDFNEQFF

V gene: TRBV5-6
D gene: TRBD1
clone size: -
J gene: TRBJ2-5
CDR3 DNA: TGTGCCAGCAGCTCTAGTCGGCAGGGGGTGATGGAGACCCAGTACTTC
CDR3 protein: CASSSSRQGVMETQYF

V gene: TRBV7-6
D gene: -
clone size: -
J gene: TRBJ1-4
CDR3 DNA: TGTGCCAGCAGCTTATATGTAGGCCGAGGGGATAATGAAAAACTGTTTTTT
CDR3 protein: CASSLYVGRGDNEKLFF

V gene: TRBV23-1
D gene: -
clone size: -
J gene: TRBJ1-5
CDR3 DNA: TGCGCCAGCAGTCAATCGATAGGGTCCTATAGCAATCAGCCCCAGCATTTT
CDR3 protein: CASSQSIGSYSNQPQHF

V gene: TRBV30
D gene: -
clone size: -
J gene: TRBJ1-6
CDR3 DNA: TGTGCCTGGAGTGTGAGAGGAAATCCCGCCATTAATTCACCCCTCCACTTT
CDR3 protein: CAWSVRGNPAINSPLHF

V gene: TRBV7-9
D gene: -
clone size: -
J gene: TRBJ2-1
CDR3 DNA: TGTGCCAGCAGCTTATCCACGAATGAGCAGTTCTTC
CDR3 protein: CASSLSTNEQFF

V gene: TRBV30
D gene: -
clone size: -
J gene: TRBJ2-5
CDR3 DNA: TGTGCCTGGAGTGTAGGCCAGGGGGGGCAGGAGACCCAGTACTTC
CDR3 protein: CAWSVGQGGQETQYF

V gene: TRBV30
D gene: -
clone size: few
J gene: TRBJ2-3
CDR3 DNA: TGTGCCTGGCACAAGGAGGGAGATACGCAGTATTTT
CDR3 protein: CAWHKEGDTQYF

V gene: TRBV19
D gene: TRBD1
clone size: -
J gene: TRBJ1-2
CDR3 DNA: TGTGCCAGTAGTATAAGTCGTGGACAGGGTAATGGCTACACCTTC
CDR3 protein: CASSISRGQGNGYTF

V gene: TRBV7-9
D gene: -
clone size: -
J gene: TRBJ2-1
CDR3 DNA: TGTGCCAGCAGCCCGAAGGGTTACAATGAGCAGTTCTTC
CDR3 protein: CASSPKGYNEQFF

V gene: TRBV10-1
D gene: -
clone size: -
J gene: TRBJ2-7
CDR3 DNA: TGCGCCAGCAGTCGGAGTGGACCCCAGGGAGAGCAGTACTTC
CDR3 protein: CASSRSGPQGEQYF

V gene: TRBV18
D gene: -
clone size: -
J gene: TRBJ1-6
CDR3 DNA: TGTGCCAGCTCACCAGCCTCCAGGGGAAAGCATTCACCCCTCCACTTT
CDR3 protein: CASSPASRGKHSPLHF

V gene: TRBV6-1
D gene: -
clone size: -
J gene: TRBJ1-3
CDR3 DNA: TGTGCCAGCGCGAGGGGCTACTCTGGAAACACCATATATTTT
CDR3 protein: CASARGYSGNTIYF

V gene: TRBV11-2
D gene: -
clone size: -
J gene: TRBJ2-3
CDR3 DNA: TGTGCCAGCAGCTCGTCTTTGGATACGCAGTATTTT
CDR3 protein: CASSSSLDTQYF

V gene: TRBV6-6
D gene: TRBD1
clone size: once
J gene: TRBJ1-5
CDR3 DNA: TGTGCCAGCAGCCTCAGACAGGGGGGAAATCAGCCCCAGCATTTT
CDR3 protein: CASSLRQGGNQPQHF

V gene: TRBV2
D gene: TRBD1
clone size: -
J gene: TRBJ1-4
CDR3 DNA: TGTGCCAGCAGTGAAACAGGGGGCTATTCTGAAAAACTGTTTTTT
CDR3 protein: CASSETGGYSEKLFF

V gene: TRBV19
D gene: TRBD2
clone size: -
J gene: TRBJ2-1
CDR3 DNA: TGTGCATGTATGACTAGCGGGGGGGCGCGTCAGTTCTTC
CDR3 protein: CACMTSGGARQFF

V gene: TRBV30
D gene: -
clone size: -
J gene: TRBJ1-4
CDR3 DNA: TGTGCCTCGACGGCGAGCTGGGGGAATGAAAAACTGTTTTTT
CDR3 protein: CASTASWGNEKLFF

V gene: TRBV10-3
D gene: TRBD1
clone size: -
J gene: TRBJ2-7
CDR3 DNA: TGTGCCATCAGTCACAGGGGGCGCGAGCAGTACTTC
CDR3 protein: CAISHRGREQYF

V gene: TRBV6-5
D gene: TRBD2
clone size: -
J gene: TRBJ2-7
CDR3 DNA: TGTGCCAGTCAGACTAGCCCCTACGAGCAGTACTTC
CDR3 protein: CASQTSPYEQYF